This T cell receptor (beta chain) derives from a study of Graves' ophthalmopathy and Graves' hyperthyroidism. This clonotype appeared many times. The CDR3 has 13 residues. Trimming removed 6 bases at V and 8 bases at J, with 11 bases between. Germline loops: CDR1 SGHVS, CDR2 FQNEAQ. The sequenced template was RNA, covering the TCR beta CDR3 region. After a first-round RT-PCR with HTBI primers, a second-round multiplex PCR was run. TCRdb recomputed calls from the multiplex PCR reads with MiXCR, one row per CDR3 protein. The top ten clones hold over 7.5% of a sample with roughly 500,000 distinct CDR3 sequences, approximately 15% of them seen once.

This chain connects TRBV7-8 to TRBJ1-6, with unresolved D. This TCR was sampled from a woman in her twenties or thirties with Graves' ophthalmopathy. Sequenced sample: blood. The CDR3 region has the DNA TGTGCCAGCAGAGGCTATGCGGATTCACCCCTCCACTTT. This sequence encodes CASRGYADSPLHF.